A selection of T cell receptor beta chains follows, all from one sample in a study of cytomegalovirus exposure and HLA in healthy donors. TCRdb keeps only in-frame clones here, not all; method: immunoSEQ multiplex PCR. This table holds 200,000 to 300,000 clones, less than 95% found once. Sequenced input: PBMCs. The receptors shown here come from a woman aged 30 to 39 in good health and CMV-seronegative. Each CDR3 is given with its conserved first and last residue. Each record gives: clone size, CDR3 length, V gene, D gene, J gene, CDR3 DNA, CDR3 protein. The D gene is left open where the match is weak. Size is stated for part of the rows, as once, few or many counts, or as a class when the clone is expanded.

size: once
length: 15
V: TRBV29-1
D: NA
J: TRBJ1-4
DNA: TGCAGCGTTGCGGGTCCTTGGGTGGGGAATGAAAAACTGTTTTTT
CDR3: CSVAGPWVGNEKLFF

size: NA
length: 14
V: TRBV6-6
D: NA
J: TRBJ2-3
DNA: TGTGCCAGCAGTTTTGGACAGATCACAGATACGCAGTATTTT
CDR3: CASSFGQITDTQYF

size: few
length: 16
V: TRBV12-5
D: NA
J: TRBJ2-2
DNA: TGTGCTAGTGGTATGGGCTCTAGCGTGAACACCGGGGAGCTGTTTTTT
CDR3: CASGMGSSVNTGELFF

size: NA
length: 15
V: TRBV4-3
D: NA
J: TRBJ1-1
DNA: TGCGCCAGCAGCCAAGGCCTGGGGACGAGAACTGAAGCTTTCTTT
CDR3: CASSQGLGTRTEAFF

size: NA
length: 15
V: TRBV14
D: TRBD2
J: TRBJ2-7
DNA: TGTGCCAGCAGCCATGGACTAGCGGGAGAGCACGAGCAGTACTTC
CDR3: CASSHGLAGEHEQYF

size: NA
length: 16
V: TRBV29-1
D: NA
J: TRBJ2-5
DNA: TGCAGCGTTGAAGATAGTGCTAGTAGTCGCCAAGAGACCCAGTACTTC
CDR3: CSVEDSASSRQETQYF

size: NA
length: 15
V: TRBV10-2
D: NA
J: TRBJ2-7
DNA: TGCGCCAGCAGACAAATCCTCCAGGGGAGGGACGAGCAGTACTTC
CDR3: CASRQILQGRDEQYF

size: few
length: 13
V: TRBV19
D: TRBD1
J: TRBJ2-1
DNA: TGTGCCAGTAGTGAGACAGGGAGAGATGAGCAGTTCTTC
CDR3: CASSETGRDEQFF

size: NA
length: 14
V: TRBV18
D: NA
J: TRBJ2-5
DNA: TGTGCCAGCTCACCGTCCCGAAAACAAGAGACCCAGTACTTC
CDR3: CASSPSRKQETQYF

size: NA
length: 14
V: TRBV9
D: NA
J: TRBJ1-4
DNA: TGTGCCAGCAGCGCCTCGGGGGGAAATGAAAAACTGTTTTTT
CDR3: CASSASGGNEKLFF

size: NA
length: 15
V: TRBV27
D: TRBD1
J: TRBJ2-7
DNA: TGTGCCAGCAGTTTAGGTCGACAGGGTAACTACGAGCAGTACTTC
CDR3: CASSLGRQGNYEQYF

size: NA
length: 11
V: TRBV28
D: NA
J: TRBJ1-1
DNA: TGTGCCAGCAGTCTTTGGACTGAAGCTTTCTTT
CDR3: CASSLWTEAFF

size: NA
length: 15
V: TRBV15
D: NA
J: TRBJ1-3
DNA: TGTGCCACCAGCACCCTAGTCGGCTCTGGAAACACCATATATTTT
CDR3: CATSTLVGSGNTIYF

size: NA
length: 15
V: TRBV30
D: NA
J: TRBJ2-2
DNA: TGTGCCTGGAGAGGTGAGGGGTCGGACACCGGGGAGCTGTTTTTT
CDR3: CAWRGEGSDTGELFF

size: NA
length: 17
V: TRBV9
D: TRBD2
J: TRBJ2-2
DNA: TGTGCCAGCAGCGTCTTCGGAAGAGCGGGAGCGGGCGGGGAGCTGTTTTTT
CDR3: CASSVFGRAGAGGELFF

size: NA
length: 14
V: TRBV27
D: NA
J: TRBJ1-5
DNA: TGTGCCAGCAGTTTTGGGGACAGCAATCAGCCCCAGCATTTT
CDR3: CASSFGDSNQPQHF

size: NA
length: 16
V: TRBV7-2
D: TRBD2
J: TRBJ2-5
DNA: TGTGCCAGCAGCTTAGTGGGGGGAGGGCTTCAAGAGACCCAGTACTTC
CDR3: CASSLVGGGLQETQYF

size: NA
length: 14
V: TRBV10-3
D: NA
J: TRBJ1-5
DNA: TGTGCCATTAGTGAGGGGGGCCCGAATCAGCCCCAGCATTTT
CDR3: CAISEGGPNQPQHF

size: few
length: 13
V: TRBV5-4
D: NA
J: TRBJ1-1
DNA: TGTGCCAGCAGCTCCGGCTCGAACACTGAAGCTTTCTTT
CDR3: CASSSGSNTEAFF

size: NA
length: 15
V: TRBV28
D: TRBD1
J: TRBJ1-2
DNA: TGTGCCAGCAGTTTAGGGACAGTTACTCATGGGGGCTACACCTTC
CDR3: CASSLGTVTHGGYTF

size: NA
length: 18
V: TRBV27
D: NA
J: TRBJ2-6
DNA: TGTGCCAGCAGTCCCCGACAGTTCTTGTATTCTGGGGCCAACGTCCTGACTTTC
CDR3: CASSPRQFLYSGANVLTF

size: NA
length: 14
V: TRBV6-5
D: TRBD2
J: TRBJ2-7
DNA: TGTGCCAGCAGTAGGGGACTAGCGGGCTACGAGCAGTACTTC
CDR3: CASSRGLAGYEQYF

size: once
length: 16
V: TRBV5-1
D: NA
J: TRBJ1-1
DNA: TGCGCCAGCAGCTTGGCAGGAGGGGCTGTGAACACTGAAGCTTTCTTT
CDR3: CASSLAGGAVNTEAFF

size: NA
length: 15
V: TRBV6-6
D: TRBD1
J: TRBJ2-7
DNA: TGTGCCAGCAGTTACTCGGGACAGGGGACTAACGAGCAGTACTTC
CDR3: CASSYSGQGTNEQYF

size: NA
length: 14
V: TRBV4-3
D: NA
J: TRBJ2-7
DNA: TGCGCCAGCAGAAAGAGGGGGGGGACCTACGAGCAATACTTC
CDR3: CASRKRGGTYEQYF

size: NA
length: 14
V: TRBV4-1
D: TRBD2
J: TRBJ2-7
DNA: TGCGCCAGCAGCTTTGGACTAGCGGCCTACGAGCAGTACTTC
CDR3: CASSFGLAAYEQYF

size: many
length: 13
V: TRBV5-1
D: NA
J: TRBJ2-7
DNA: TGCGCCAGCAGCTTGGGAGTCGCCTACGAGCAGTACTTC
CDR3: CASSLGVAYEQYF

size: NA
length: 19
V: TRBV7-3
D: TRBD2
J: TRBJ2-1
DNA: TGTGCCAGCAGCTCCCGACTAGCGGGAGGGGGGGTCTCCTACAATGAGCAGTTCTTC
CDR3: CASSSRLAGGGVSYNEQFF

size: NA
length: 15
V: TRBV5-1
D: TRBD2
J: TRBJ2-1
DNA: TGCGCCAGCAGCGCCACCGGGACTAACTACAATGAGCAGTTCTTC
CDR3: CASSATGTNYNEQFF

size: NA
length: 12
V: TRBV9
D: TRBD1
J: TRBJ1-2
DNA: TGTGCCAGCAGCGGGAACAGGGGTGGCTACACCTTC
CDR3: CASSGNRGGYTF

size: NA
length: 15
V: TRBV7-8
D: NA
J: TRBJ2-3
DNA: TGTGCCAGCAGCTTACTGACTAGAGTCGGGGATACGCAGTATTTT
CDR3: CASSLLTRVGDTQYF

size: NA
length: 13
V: TRBV28
D: NA
J: TRBJ2-2
DNA: TGTGCCAGCAGACTTTGGGTTACCGGGGAGCTGTTTTTT
CDR3: CASRLWVTGELFF

size: once
length: 15
V: TRBV4-3
D: NA
J: TRBJ1-1
DNA: TGCGCCAGCAGCCAAGGTCCAGCCTGGGACACTGAAGCTTTCTTT
CDR3: CASSQGPAWDTEAFF

size: NA
length: 13
V: TRBV28
D: NA
J: TRBJ2-1
DNA: TGTGCCAGCAGTTTCGGGAGAACGTATGAGCAGTTCTTC
CDR3: CASSFGRTYEQFF

size: few
length: 13
V: TRBV6-5
D: TRBD1
J: TRBJ2-7
DNA: TGTGCCAGCAGGGGCAGGGGGAGTGCCGAGCAGTACTTC
CDR3: CASRGRGSAEQYF

size: once
length: 17
V: TRBV7-6
D: TRBD2
J: TRBJ2-3
DNA: TGTGCCAGCAGCCACCCACTAGCGGAACCTAGCACAGATACGCAGTATTTT
CDR3: CASSHPLAEPSTDTQYF

size: NA
length: 17
V: TRBV6-1
D: NA
J: TRBJ1-5
DNA: TGTGCCAGCAGTGGGAGCCCGGGACAACCTAGCAATCAGCCCCAGCATTTT
CDR3: CASSGSPGQPSNQPQHF

size: NA
length: 13
V: TRBV19
D: NA
J: TRBJ2-7
DNA: TGTGCCAGTAGTTTAGACGGGGCGGGCGAGCAGTACTTC
CDR3: CASSLDGAGEQYF

size: NA
length: 16
V: TRBV28
D: NA
J: TRBJ1-1
DNA: TGTGCCAGCCAATTTTTGGAGGTTGGGGTTAACACTGAAGCTTTCTTT
CDR3: CASQFLEVGVNTEAFF

size: NA
length: 15
V: TRBV5-1
D: NA
J: TRBJ2-7
DNA: TGCGCCAGCAGCCCCGGGGGTGGCGGAACCTACGAGCAGTACTTC
CDR3: CASSPGGGGTYEQYF

size: NA
length: 12
V: TRBV11-3
D: NA
J: TRBJ2-1
DNA: TGTGCCAGCAGCGGGCAGGCAAATGAGCAGTTCTTC
CDR3: CASSGQANEQFF

size: NA
length: 14
V: TRBV9
D: NA
J: TRBJ2-5
DNA: TGTGCCAGCAGCGTAGTTGGGGGGCAAGAGACCCAGTACTTC
CDR3: CASSVVGGQETQYF

size: NA
length: 14
V: TRBV29-1
D: NA
J: TRBJ2-6
DNA: TGCAGCGTTGAACGGGTCTCTGGGGCCAACGTCCTGACTTTC
CDR3: CSVERVSGANVLTF

size: NA
length: 15
V: TRBV2
D: TRBD2
J: TRBJ2-1
DNA: TGTGCCAGCAGTGTGACTAGCGGGAGTTTTTCTGAGCAGTTCTTC
CDR3: CASSVTSGSFSEQFF

size: NA
length: 15
V: TRBV7-9
D: TRBD1
J: TRBJ1-5
DNA: TGTGCCAGCAGCCTGACAGGGGGGAGCAATCAGCCCCAGCATTTT
CDR3: CASSLTGGSNQPQHF

size: NA
length: 14
V: TRBV5-1
D: TRBD1
J: TRBJ2-7
DNA: TGCGCCAGCAGCTGGGGACAGGGAACCTACGAGCAGTACTTC
CDR3: CASSWGQGTYEQYF

size: NA
length: 16
V: TRBV25-1
D: TRBD1
J: TRBJ2-7
DNA: TGTGCCAGCAGTGAAGCCGCCGGGACAGGGGGCTACGAGCAGTACTTC
CDR3: CASSEAAGTGGYEQYF

size: few
length: 12
V: TRBV5-6
D: NA
J: TRBJ2-7
DNA: TGTGCCAGCAGCTTGGGGTTGTACGAGCAGTACTTC
CDR3: CASSLGLYEQYF